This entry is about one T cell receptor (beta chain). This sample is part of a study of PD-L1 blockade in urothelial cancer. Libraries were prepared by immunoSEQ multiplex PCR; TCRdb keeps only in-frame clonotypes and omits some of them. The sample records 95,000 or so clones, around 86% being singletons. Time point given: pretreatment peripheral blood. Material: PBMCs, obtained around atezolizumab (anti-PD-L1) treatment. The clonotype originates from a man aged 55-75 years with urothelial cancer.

In nucleotides, the CDR3 is TGTGCCAGCAGCCTGGGGGGGCAAGTCGACACCGGGGAGCTGTTTTTT. This translates into CASSLGGQVDTGELFF. The chain couples TRBV5-4 to TRBJ2-2; a possible D gene is TRBD2 (7 bases). The germline CDR1 and CDR2 sequences are SGHNT and YYREEE (reference sequence). The CDR3 spans 16 residues. Deletions cut 4 bases from V and 3 bases from J, with 16 bases between.